What follows are 14 T cell receptor beta chains derived from one specimen sequenced in a study of technical replicates of blood from several donors. Repertoires were generated with immunoSEQ multiplex PCR, while TCRdb's copy carries only in-frame clones and drops some. The top ten hold approximately 0.2% of the sample, which has approximately 100,000 clones, around 96% seen once. The material sequenced was T cells isolated from PBMCs. Receptors originate from a human donor in good health.

The chain couples TRBV6-6 to TRBJ2-5, with TRBD2 matching over 7 bases. CDR3 length equals 15 residues. J lost 4 bases, V lost 5 bases, and 10 bases had no gene match. CDR1 is MNHNY and CDR2 is SVGAGI in the germline V gene (reference sequence). The CDR3 DNA sequence: TGTGCCAGCAGTGCGTTCGGGACTAAGATAGAGACCCAGTACTTC. This gives the protein CASSAFGTKIETQYF.

This rearrangement joins TRBV11-2 to TRBJ1-1; a weak D match, TRBD1 (6 bases). Germline V gene sequence: CDR1 SGHAT, CDR2 FQNNGV. The CDR3 sequence is 13 residues long. V gave up 4 bases and J gave up 6 bases, with 12 bases separating them. In DNA form, the CDR3 reads TGTGCCAGCAGCTCCCGACAGGAGGCTGAAGCTTTCTTT. It is translated as CASSSRQEAEAFF. Full variable domain (outside the CDR3, taken from reference TRBV11-2 and TRBJ1-1): EAGVAQSPRYKIIEKRQSVAFWCNPISGHATLYWYQQILGQGPKLLIQFQNNGVVDDSQLPKDRFSAERLKGVDSTLKIQPAKLEDSAVYLCASSSRQEAEAFFGQGTRLTVV.

This clone was seen once. This chain connects TRBV18 to TRBJ1-4; TRBD1 might be the D (5 bases). V lost 2 bases to trimming and J lost 7 bases, with 11 bases between them. In germline, CDR1 is KGHSH, CDR2 LQKENI. CDR3 length: 14 amino acids. CDR3 nucleotide sequence: TGTGCCAGCTCACCAGGGGGGAATGGTGAAAAACTGTTTTTT. The encoded protein is CASSPGGNGEKLFF.

This chain joins TRBV11-3 and TRBJ1-6; the D is unclear. The V gene's germline CDR1 is SGHNT and CDR2 YENEEA. V lost 4 bases and J lost 9, with 7 bases in between. CDR3 size: 12 residues. This chain's CDR3 is CASSSLGSPLHF. The DNA for the CDR3 is TGTGCCAGCAGCTCCCTCGGTTCACCCCTCCACTTT.

The J gene is TRBJ2-1, the V gene TRBV28, with TRBD2 matching over 7 bases. CDR3 size: 15 residues. Germline V CDR1 and CDR2: MDHEN, SYDVKM. The V gene end was trimmed by 7 bases and the J gene end by 1 base; junction bases not matched to a gene: 7. This CDR3 reads CASTPASGSYNEQFF. The DNA for the CDR3 is TGTGCCAGCACCCCGGCTAGCGGTTCCTACAATGAGCAGTTCTTC.

The genes are TRBV5-4 and TRBJ1-3; D not resolved. Germline V gene lookup returns CDR1 SGHNT and CDR2 YYREEE (reference sequence). V lost 4 bases and J 1 base, leaving 21 bases between the germline ends. This CDR3 has 18 residues. This CDR3 is CASSTRPYQTSSGNTIYF. The CDR3 DNA reads TGTGCCAGCAGCACAAGACCGTATCAGACAAGTTCTGGAAACACCATATATTTT.

The genes are TRBV27 and TRBJ2-3; 7 bases align to TRBD2. V trimming: 2 bases; J trimming: 2 bases; junction bases outside the gene matches: 13. Germline lookup yields CDR1 MNHEY and CDR2 SMNVEV (reference sequence). The CDR3 has 18 amino acids. The CDR3 nucleotides read TGTGCCAGCAGTTTAAAGCGGGATAGTCTTGGAACCACAGATACGCAGTATTTT. Its translation: CASSLKRDSLGTTDTQYF.

The chain employs TRBV11-3 and TRBJ1-2, with 9 bases fitting TRBD1. Germline V gene sequence: CDR1 SGHNT, CDR2 YENEEA. This CDR3 spans 14 amino acids. V lost 5 bases to trimming and J lost 3 bases; unmatched junction nucleotides: 4. The CDR3 sequence: CASSPGTGYYGYTF. CDR3 nucleotides: TGTGCCAGCAGCCCCGGGACAGGGTACTATGGCTACACCTTC.

The rearrangement joins TRBV13 to TRBJ2-2; 7 bases align to TRBD1. CDR3 size: 15 residues. Germline-derived CDR1 and CDR2 are PRHDT and FYEKMQ (reference sequence). J lost 4 bases, V lost 5 bases, and 7 bases had no gene match. CDR3 amino acids: CASSPRQGSTGELFF. CDR3 nucleotide sequence: TGTGCCAGCAGCCCGCGACAGGGATCCACCGGGGAGCTGTTTTTT.

The rearrangement joins TRBV6-6 to TRBJ1-1, with 7 bases matching TRBD1. This CDR3 comprises 14 residues. CDR1 and CDR2 (germline): MNHNY, SVGAGI (reference sequence). The V segment lost 6 bases and the J segment 0 bases; nucleotides outside the gene matches: 4. Here the CDR3 reads CASSPDRVNTEAFF. CDR3 DNA: TGTGCCAGCAGCCCCGACAGGGTGAACACTGAAGCTTTCTTT.

The gene calls are TRBV5-6 and TRBJ2-7, with a weak D call TRBD1 (5 bases). The CDR3 has 16 residues. V was cut by 2 bases and J by 5 bases, with 20 bases left in between. Germline V gene lookup returns CDR1 SGHDT and CDR2 YYEEEE. DNA for the CDR3: TGTGCCAGCAGCTTTTTTTGGGCAGGGTCTATCGACGAGCAGTACTTC. Translated, it gives CASSFFWAGSIDEQYF.

Regarding this clone: Germline and junction disagree at one end, which may indicate a read error. This CDR3 is CASSKDSTYEQYF. DNA of the CDR3: TGCGCCAGCAGCAAAGACAGTACCTACGAGCAGTACTTC. The chain recombines TRBV4-1 with TRBJ2-7; maybe TRBD1 (5 bases). Germline V lookup: CDR1 MGHRA, CDR2 YSYEKL. The length of the CDR3 is 13 residues.

V is TRBV9 and J is TRBJ2-1; D might be TRBD1 (6 bases). V lost 3 bases and J 2 bases, leaving 12 bases between the germline ends. CDR1 and CDR2 from the germline V gene are SGDLS and YYNGEE. CDR3 length: 15 residues. CDR3 coding DNA: TGTGCCAGCAGCGAAAGGACAGCTACCTACAATGAGCAGTTCTTC. It translates to CASSERTATYNEQFF.

This clone has just a few counts. The chain has TRBV5-1 and TRBJ1-1; D is undetermined. This CDR3 contains 14 residues. Germline V gives CDR1 SGHRS, CDR2 YFSETQ. V dropped 0 bases and J dropped 3 bases, with 9 bases sitting between them. The CDR3: CASSLVTGDTEAFF. The CDR3 DNA sequence: TGCGCCAGCAGCTTGGTCACGGGAGACACTGAAGCTTTCTTT. Full variable domain (remainder filled in from reference TRBV5-1 and TRBJ1-1): KAGVTQTPRYLIKTRGQQVTLSCSPISGHRSVSWYQQTPGQGLQFLFEYFSETQRNKGNFPGRFSGRQFSNSRSEMNVSTLELGDSALYLCASSLVTGDTEAFFGQGTRLTVV.